This T cell receptor (beta chain) appears in the sequencing data of a study of Graves' ophthalmopathy and Graves' hyperthyroidism. Study as a whole: Peripheral blood was gathered at first diagnosis, ahead of any treatment whatsoever.

Study results and limitations: Blood repertoires reportedly contained most expanded thyroid clonotypes above 0.001 frequency. For predicting ophthalmopathy progression, the model had approximately 70% sensitivity and approximately 77% specificity.

As concerns this clonotype: Its specificity is unknown.

Germline CDR1 and CDR2: SGHVS and FNYEAQ. V dropped 4 bases and J dropped 2 bases, with 18 bases sitting between them. The CDR3 sequence is 16 residues long. Clinicians made diagnoses from clinical symptoms, serum thyroxine, TRAb, thyroid ultrasound and orbital computed tomography. RNA transcripts were the source from which TCR beta CDR3 regions were amplified. First-round RT-PCR with HTBI primers preceded a second-round multiplex PCR. Via MiXCR, TCRdb re-called the multiplex PCR reads, giving one row per CDR3 protein. Found here are roughly 500,000 distinct CDR3 sequences, approximately 15% of them singletons; the top ten hold over 8%.

The receptor was derived from a woman aged 30 to 39 with Graves' ophthalmopathy. The sample comprised blood. The chain links TRBV7-6 to TRBJ2-7, with D possibly being TRBD1 or TRBD2 (6 bases each). The chain's CDR3 is CASSSKGGKAAYEQYF. CDR3 sequence (DNA): TGTGCCAGCAGCTCCAAGGGGGGAAAGGCAGCCTACGAGCAGTACTTC.